This T cell receptor beta chain was sequenced in a study of Ad26.COV2.S vaccination and SARS-CoV-2 variants. CDR1 and CDR2 from the germline V gene are SEHNR and FQNEAQ (reference sequence). V lost 5 bases, J lost 4 bases, and 13 bases lay in between. The CDR3 has 14 amino acids. Measured with immunoSEQ multiplex PCR; TCRdb has only the in-frame clones, and not every one. This table holds around 370,000 clones, roughly 85% found once. Study-level findings and limits: Substantial post-vaccination breadth of spike-specific CD8+ and CD4+ T cell responses was reported.

Documented treatment: some 20 received Ad26.COV2.S at low or high dose, single or two shots; about 5 received placebo; per-sample allocation not given. Sampling happened 63 days after the first vaccine or placebo injection. Turning to this clone: Its target is unknown.

The clonotype comes from a person aged 18 to 59 who received the Ad26.COV2.S COVID-19 vaccine or a placebo. The sample here was peripheral blood, taken in a trial of Ad26.COV2.S vaccine versus placebo. The V gene is TRBV7-9, the J gene TRBJ2-3, with D tentatively TRBD1 or TRBD2 (6 bases each). The CDR3 sequence is CASSPRRGADTQYF. In nucleotides, the CDR3 is TGTGCCAGCAGCCCACGTAGGGGGGCAGATACGCAGTATTTT.